This entry lists 9 T cell receptor beta chains sequenced from one sample in a study of blood T cells in healthy people across ages (dated by TCRdb to between 2015 and 2016). Receptor libraries were prepared by 5' RACE. Data came from an Illumina HiSeq 2500. A second PCR of 7 to 11 cycles was performed with a sample-barcoded 5' primer and a J-beta primer mix. The raw public reads went through TCRdb reprocessing: fastp at Q25, MiXCR clone calling, in-frame beta chains kept. Every distinct CDR3 protein forms one entry, paired with its most common genes and DNA. This sample gives just under 900,000 distinct CDR3 sequences in total; less than 35% of them show up just once. Of the sample, approximately 15% falls within the top ten clones. The sequencing sample was made of blood. The receptors derive from a woman older than 75 in good health.

On this clonotype: At one end the junction does not follow the germline gene, possibly because of a read error. The CDR3: CASSLAPSGGGNTGAFF. For the CDR3, the DNA is TGCGCCAGCAGCTTGGCCCCCTCAGGGGGCGGGAACACTGGAGCTTTCTTT. The chain carries TRBV5-1 and TRBJ1-1; 8 positions agree with TRBD1. Germline CDR1 SGHRS, CDR2 YFSETQ. The CDR3 has 17 residues.

This clonotype occurred once. One base away lies a much larger clone, so this may be a sequencing read error. The chain has TRBV20-1 and TRBJ2-3; TRBD1 or TRBD2 may be the D gene (5 bases each). Germline assignment: CDR1 DFQATT and CDR2 SNEGSKA (reference sequence). CDR3 length equals 13 residues. DNA for the CDR3: TGCAGCGGAGGTCTAGGGGTCACAGATACGCGGTATTTT. Protein sequence: CSGGLGVTDTRYF.

For this clonotype: One end of the junction does not line up with germline, which may come from a read error. The gene calls are TRBV6-6 and TRBJ1-4, with 8 nucleotides matching TRBD1. The CDR3 totals 18 residues. Looked up from germline, CDR1 is MNHNY and CDR2 is SVGAGI (reference sequence). The CDR3 reads CASRQTGGLGATNEKLVF. As DNA, the CDR3 is TGTGCCAGCAGGCAAACAGGGGGGCTGGGTGCAACTAATGAAAAACTGGTTTTT.

In the case of this clonotype: A single base separates this from a much larger clone, so it may be a read error. The chain is built from TRBV30 and TRBJ2-7; D tentatively reads TRBD1 or TRBD2 (6 bases each). This CDR3 spans 13 amino acids. Germline CDR1 reads GTSNPN; CDR2 reads SVGIG (reference sequence). CDR3 in amino acids: CAWSGQLDYERYF. The CDR3 DNA is TGTGCCTGGTCAGGACAGTTGGACTACGAGCGGTACTTC.

This clonotype showed up many times. This chain uses TRBV7-2 with TRBJ2-1; 9 bases map to TRBD1. The trim removed 5 bases at V and 2 bases at J, leaving 4 bases unmatched. The CDR3 spans 15 residues. Germline lookup yields CDR1 SGHTA and CDR2 FQGNSA. The CDR3 spells CASSPGTGTYNEQFF. In nucleotides, the CDR3 is TGTGCCAGCAGCCCCGGGACAGGGACCTACAATGAGCAGTTCTTC.

The genes are TRBV29-1 and TRBJ2-7, with D possibly matching TRBD1 (6 bases). The DNA end favors TRBJ2-5, so the J call may be wrong. Germline V lookup: CDR1 SQVTM, CDR2 ANQGSEA. The CDR3 length is 11 residues. DNA for the CDR3: TGCAGCGTTACAGGGAGAAAGACCCAGTACTTC. Amino acids: CSVTGRKTQYF.

The chain carries TRBV10-3 and TRBJ1-5, with D hard to call. In germline, CDR1 is ENHRY, CDR2 SYGVKD. CDR3 length: 14 residues. The germline V and J ends were trimmed by 0 bases and 2 bases, with 5 bases remaining between them. The CDR3 reads CAISESTGNQPQHF. DNA of the CDR3: TGTGCCATCAGTGAGTCGACGGGCAATCAGCCCCAGCATTTT.

This clonotype has only a few counts. This may be a read error, as it is one base from a much larger clone. V is TRBV10-3 and J is TRBJ2-5; 11 positions match TRBD1. Germline trimming cut 2 bases from V and 11 bases from J; bases unmatched to any gene: 10. Germline lookup yields CDR1 ENHRY and CDR2 SYGVKD. CDR3 length: 15 residues. For the CDR3, the DNA is TGTGCCATCAGTGAGCGAGGGACAGGGGGGAATGAGCAGTACTTC. Protein product: CAISERGTGGNEQYF.

In its sample, this clonotype was seen many times. The J gene is TRBJ2-6, the V gene TRBV2; the D call may be TRBD1 or TRBD2 (5 bases each). Germline V gene sequence: CDR1 SNHLY, CDR2 FYNNEI. This CDR3 has 16 amino acids. Trimming removed 5 bases at V and 0 bases at J, with 11 bases between. The CDR3 protein is CASSPGLTSGANVLTF. CDR3 nucleotides: TGTGCCAGCAGTCCGGGGCTGACCTCTGGGGCCAACGTCCTGACTTTC.